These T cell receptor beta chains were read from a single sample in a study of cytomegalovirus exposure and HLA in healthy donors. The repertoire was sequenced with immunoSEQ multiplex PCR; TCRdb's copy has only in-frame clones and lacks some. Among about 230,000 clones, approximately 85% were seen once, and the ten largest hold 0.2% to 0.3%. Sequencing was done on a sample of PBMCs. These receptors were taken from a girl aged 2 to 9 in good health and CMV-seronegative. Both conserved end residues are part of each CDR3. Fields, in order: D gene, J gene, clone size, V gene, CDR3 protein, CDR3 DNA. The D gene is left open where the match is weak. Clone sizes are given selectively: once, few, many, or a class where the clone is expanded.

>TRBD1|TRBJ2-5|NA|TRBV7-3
CASSFRTGSLYF
TGTGCCAGCAGCTTCCGGACAGGCTCGCTGTACTTC
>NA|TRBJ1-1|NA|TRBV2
CASSLGRGTFF
TGTGCCAGCAGTCTCGGGAGGGGGACTTTCTTT
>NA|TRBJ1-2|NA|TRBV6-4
CASSGPGGKGYTF
TGTGCCAGCAGTGGCCCCGGGGGAAAGGGCTACACCTTC
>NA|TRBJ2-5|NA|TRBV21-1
CASSKYASGSNQETQYF
TGTGCCAGCAGCAAATACGCTAGCGGCTCAAATCAAGAGACCCAGTACTTC
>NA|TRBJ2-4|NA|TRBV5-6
CASSPTGAKNIQYF
TGTGCCAGCAGCCCGACAGGAGCCAAAAACATTCAGTACTTC
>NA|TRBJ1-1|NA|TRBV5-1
CASSLAIRNTEAFF
TGCGCCAGCAGCTTGGCTATCCGTAACACTGAAGCTTTCTTT
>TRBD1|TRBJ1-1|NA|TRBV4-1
CASSQGQGEAEAFF
TGCGCCAGCAGCCAAGGACAGGGTGAGGCTGAAGCTTTCTTT
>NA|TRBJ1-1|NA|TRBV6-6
CASNRQARDEAFF
TGTGCCAGCAATCGACAGGCCCGGGATGAAGCTTTCTTT
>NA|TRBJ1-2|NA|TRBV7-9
CASSLRGGGYTF
TGTGCCAGCAGCTTACGCGGCGGCGGCTACACCTTC
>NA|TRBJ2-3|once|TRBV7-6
CASSLSAGSDTQYF
TGTGCCAGCAGCTTATCAGCAGGATCAGATACGCAGTATTTT
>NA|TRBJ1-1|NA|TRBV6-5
CASSFSGLLGTEAFF
TGTGCCAGCAGTTTCTCGGGACTTTTGGGAACTGAAGCTTTCTTT
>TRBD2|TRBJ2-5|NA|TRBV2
CASSESWEGETQYF
TGTGCCAGCAGTGAATCGTGGGAGGGAGAGACCCAGTACTTC
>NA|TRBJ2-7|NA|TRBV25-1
CASSESGPPLYEQYF
TGTGCCAGCAGTGAATCTGGCCCCCCCCTGTACGAGCAGTACTTC
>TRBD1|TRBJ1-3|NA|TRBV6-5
CASRPQGAGNTIYF
TGTGCCAGCAGGCCGCAGGGGGCGGGAAACACCATATATTTT
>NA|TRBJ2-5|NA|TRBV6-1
CASSLSGYGETQYF
TGTGCCAGCAGTTTATCAGGGTATGGCGAGACCCAGTACTTC
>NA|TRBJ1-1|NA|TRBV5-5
CASSWGGQNTEAFF
TGTGCCAGCAGCTGGGGGGGACAGAACACTGAAGCTTTCTTT
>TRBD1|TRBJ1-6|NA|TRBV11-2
CASSSRPQGANNSPLHF
TGTGCCAGCAGTTCTCGACCACAGGGGGCGAATAATTCACCCCTCCACTTT
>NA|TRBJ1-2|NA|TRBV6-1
CASSATGNYGYTF
TGTGCCAGCAGTGCGACAGGAAACTATGGCTACACCTTC
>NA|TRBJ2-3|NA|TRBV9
CASSVAGRDTQYF
TGTGCCAGCAGCGTAGCTGGGAGAGATACGCAGTATTTT
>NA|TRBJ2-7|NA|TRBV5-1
CASSQSGPAGEQYF
TGCGCCAGCAGCCAGAGCGGGCCAGCCGGGGAGCAGTACTTC
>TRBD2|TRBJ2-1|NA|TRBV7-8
CASSLELAGGTNLFF
TGTGCCAGCAGCTTAGAGCTAGCGGGGGGGACCAACTTGTTCTTC
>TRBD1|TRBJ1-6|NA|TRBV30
CAWGTGPYSPLHF
TGTGCCTGGGGGACAGGGCCCTATTCACCCCTCCACTTT
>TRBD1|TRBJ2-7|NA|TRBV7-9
CSSSFGTGGRWEQYF
TGTTCCAGCAGCTTCGGGACAGGGGGCCGGTGGGAGCAGTACTTC
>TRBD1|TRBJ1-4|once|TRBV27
CASRQGGEKLFF
TGTGCCAGCCGACAGGGGGGGGAAAAACTGTTTTTT
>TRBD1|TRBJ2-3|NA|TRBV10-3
CAISGRQGTDTQYF
TGTGCCATCAGTGGGCGACAGGGAACAGATACGCAGTATTTT
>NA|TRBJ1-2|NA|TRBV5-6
CASSLVRAYGYTF
TGTGCCAGCAGCTTAGTCAGGGCATATGGCTACACCTTC
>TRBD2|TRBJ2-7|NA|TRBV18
CASSPENTSGRGYEQYF
TGTGCCAGCTCACCAGAAAACACTAGCGGGAGGGGGTACGAGCAGTACTTC
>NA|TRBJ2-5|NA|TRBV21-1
CASSKTSGGRETQYF
TGTGCCAGCAGCAAGACTAGCGGGGGGCGGGAGACCCAGTACTTC
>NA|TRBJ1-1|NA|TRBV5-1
CASSAAGNTEAFF
TGCGCCAGCAGCGCCGCAGGAAACACTGAAGCTTTCTTT
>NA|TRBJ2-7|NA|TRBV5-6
CASSPGQISSYEQYF
TGTGCCAGCAGTCCCGGACAAATCTCCTCCTACGAGCAGTACTTC
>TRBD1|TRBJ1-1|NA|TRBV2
CASRLMMWCRGKTEAFF
TGTGCCAGCAGGTTGATGATGTGGTGCAGGGGGAAAACTGAAGCTTTCTTT
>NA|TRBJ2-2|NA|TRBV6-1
CASNVLGADTGELFF
TGTGCCAGCAATGTCCTAGGGGCGGACACCGGGGAGCTGTTTTTT